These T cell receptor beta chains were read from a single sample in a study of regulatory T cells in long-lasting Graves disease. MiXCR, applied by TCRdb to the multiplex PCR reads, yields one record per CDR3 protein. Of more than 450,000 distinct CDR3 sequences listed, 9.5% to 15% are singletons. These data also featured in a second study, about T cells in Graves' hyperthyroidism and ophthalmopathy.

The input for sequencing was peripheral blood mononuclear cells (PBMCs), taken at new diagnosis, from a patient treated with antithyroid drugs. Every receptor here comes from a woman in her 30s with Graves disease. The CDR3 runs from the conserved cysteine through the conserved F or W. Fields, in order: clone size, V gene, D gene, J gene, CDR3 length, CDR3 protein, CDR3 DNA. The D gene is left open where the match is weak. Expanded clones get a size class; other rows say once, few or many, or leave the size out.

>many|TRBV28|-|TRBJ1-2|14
CASSRDGESRGYTF
TGTGCCAGCAGCCGGGACGGAGAGTCCAGAGGCTACACCTTC
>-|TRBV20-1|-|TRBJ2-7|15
CSARSLGTLYGEQYF
TGCAGTGCTAGATCCCTCGGGACCCTTTACGGCGAGCAGTACTTC
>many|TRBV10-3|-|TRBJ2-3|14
CAISEGQSTDTQYF
TGTGCCATCAGTGAAGGACAAAGCACAGATACGCAGTATTTT
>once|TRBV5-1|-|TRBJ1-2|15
CASSLMLSANYGYTF
TGCGCCAGCAGCTTAATGTTGTCAGCTAACTATGGCTACACCTTC
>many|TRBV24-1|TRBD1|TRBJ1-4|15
CATSDSGTGNEKLFF
TGTGCCACCAGTGATTCCGGGACAGGGAACGAAAAACTGTTTTTT
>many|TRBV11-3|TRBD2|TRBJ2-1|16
CASSLDAGTSVYEQFF
TGTGCCAGCAGCTTAGATGCCGGGACTAGCGTCTATGAGCAGTTCTTC
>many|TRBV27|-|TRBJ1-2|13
CASRRDRQGGYTF
TGTGCCAGCAGGCGGGACCGCCAGGGTGGCTACACCTTC
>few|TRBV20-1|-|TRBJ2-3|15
CSAEALSRVTDTQYF
TGCAGTGCCGAGGCTCTTTCGAGGGTCACAGATACGCAGTATTTT
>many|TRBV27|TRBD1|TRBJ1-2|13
CASSFRQGYGYTF
TGTGCCAGCAGCTTCAGACAGGGCTATGGCTACACCTTC
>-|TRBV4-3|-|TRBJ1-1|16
CASSQAVGQLNTEAFF
TGCGCCAGCAGCCAAGCCGTCGGGCAGTTGAACACTGAAGCTTTCTTT
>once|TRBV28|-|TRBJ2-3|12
CASSHSFDTQYF
TGTGCCAGCAGTCATAGCTTTGATACGCAGTATTTT
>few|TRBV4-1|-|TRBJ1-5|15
CASSQPGIINQPQHF
TGCGCCAGCAGCCAACCTGGGATTATTAATCAGCCCCAGCATTTT
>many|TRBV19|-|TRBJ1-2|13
CASSLDGRFGYTF
TGTGCCAGTAGTTTGGACGGAAGATTTGGCTACACCTTC
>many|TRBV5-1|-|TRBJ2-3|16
CASSQHDGGRTDTQYF
TGCGCCAGCAGCCAACATGACGGGGGGCGGACAGATACGCAGTATTTT
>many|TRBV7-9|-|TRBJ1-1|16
CASTPPGSFRPGGAFF
TGTGCCAGCACCCCCCCGGGGTCTTTTCGGCCCGGTGGAGCTTTCTTT
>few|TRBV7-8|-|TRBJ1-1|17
CASSLMGAAGVRTEAFF
TGTGCCAGCAGCTTAATGGGAGCGGCAGGGGTTCGGACTGAAGCTTTCTTT
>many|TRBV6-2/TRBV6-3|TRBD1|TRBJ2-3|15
CASSGRDRGFDTQYF
TGTGCCAGCAGTGGCCGGGACAGGGGATTCGATACGCAGTATTTT
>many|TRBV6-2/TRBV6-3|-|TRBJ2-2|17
CASSDGEGSPNTGELFF
TGTGCCAGCAGTGATGGTGAAGGCAGCCCGAACACCGGGGAGCTGTTTTTT
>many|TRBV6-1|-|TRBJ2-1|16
CASSEVMGSSYNEQFF
TGTGCCAGCAGTGAAGTTATGGGGAGCTCCTACAATGAGCAGTTCTTC
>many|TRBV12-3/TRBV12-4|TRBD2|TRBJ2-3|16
CASSLGAGGTGYTQYF
TGTGCCAGCAGTTTAGGAGCGGGAGGGACCGGGTATACGCAGTATTTT
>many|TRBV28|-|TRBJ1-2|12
CASRQGGEGYTF
TGTGCCAGCAGACAGGGAGGAGAGGGCTACACCTTC
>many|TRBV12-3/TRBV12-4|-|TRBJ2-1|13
CASSRQIYNEQFF
TGTGCCAGCAGCCGACAGATCTACAATGAGCAGTTCTTC
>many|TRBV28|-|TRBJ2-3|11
CASVLRDTQYF
TGTGCCAGCGTCCTGCGGGATACGCAGTATTTT
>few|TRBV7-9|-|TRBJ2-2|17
CASSPTVRARNTGELFF
TGTGCCAGCAGCCCCACCGTCCGGGCGAGGAACACCGGGGAGCTGTTTTTT
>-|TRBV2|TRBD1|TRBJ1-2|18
CASSLFGTGFPSNYGYTF
TGTGCCAGCAGCTTATTCGGGACAGGATTCCCATCTAACTATGGCTACACCTTC
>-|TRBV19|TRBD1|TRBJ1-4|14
CASSETTGGEKLFF
TGTGCCAGTAGCGAGACGACAGGGGGCGAAAAACTGTTTTTT
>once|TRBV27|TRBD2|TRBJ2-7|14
CASSFHRGGDEQYF
TGTGCCAGCAGTTTCCACCGGGGGGGAGACGAGCAGTACTTC
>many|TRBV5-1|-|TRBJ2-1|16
CASSLAPTNSYNEQFF
TGCGCCAGCAGCTTGGCCCCCACCAACTCCTACAATGAGCAGTTCTTC